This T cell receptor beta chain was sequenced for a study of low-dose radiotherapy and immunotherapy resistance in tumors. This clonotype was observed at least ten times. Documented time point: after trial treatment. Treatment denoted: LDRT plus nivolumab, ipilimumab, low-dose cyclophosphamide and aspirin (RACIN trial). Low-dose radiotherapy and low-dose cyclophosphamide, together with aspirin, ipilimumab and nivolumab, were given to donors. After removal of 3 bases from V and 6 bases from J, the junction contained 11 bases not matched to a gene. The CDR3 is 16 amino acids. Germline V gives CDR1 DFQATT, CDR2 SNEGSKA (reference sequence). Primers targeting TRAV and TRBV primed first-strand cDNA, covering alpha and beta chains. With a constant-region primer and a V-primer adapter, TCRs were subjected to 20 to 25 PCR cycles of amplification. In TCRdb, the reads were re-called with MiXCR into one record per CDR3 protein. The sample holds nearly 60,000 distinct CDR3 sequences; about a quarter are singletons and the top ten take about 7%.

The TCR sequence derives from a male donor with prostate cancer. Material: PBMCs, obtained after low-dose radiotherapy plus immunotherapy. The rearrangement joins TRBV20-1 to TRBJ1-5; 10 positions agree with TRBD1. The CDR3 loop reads CSARTGGYVGSQPQHF. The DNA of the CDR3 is TGCAGTGCTAGGACAGGGGGCTATGTGGGGTCTCAGCCCCAGCATTTT.